The next 12 T cell receptor beta chains were all read from a single sample in a study of CD8 T cells in ankylosing spondylitis. TCRdb re-derived calls from the 5' RACE reads in MiXCR, one entry per CDR3 protein. The data contain a few hundred thousand distinct CDR3 sequences, over 8.5% of them seen just once; the ten biggest clones take up around 7%. Sequencing input: blood, either unsorted or a sorted T cell fraction (not recorded which). All receptors come from a male donor with ankylosing spondylitis or in good health (not recorded which).

This clonotype was counted many times. The genes are TRBV27 and TRBJ2-5, with unresolved D. This CDR3 has 10 residues. V dropped 8 bases and J dropped 5 bases, with 6 bases sitting between them. Germline V lookup: CDR1 MNHEY, CDR2 SMNVEV (reference sequence). CDR3 in amino acids: CASPGETQYF. CDR3 DNA sequence: TGTGCCAGCCCTGGGGAGACCCAGTACTTC.

This clonotype has more than one count but fewer than ten. The chain combines TRBV20-1 with TRBJ1-1, with 8 nucleotides matching TRBD1. The V gene end was trimmed by 5 bases and the J gene end by 2 bases; junction bases not matched to a gene: 10. The germline V gene encodes CDR1 DFQATT and CDR2 SNEGSKA (reference sequence). The length of the CDR3 is 15 residues. The CDR3 DNA sequence: TGCAGTGCTTGTCGGGACAGGCTATTAAACACTGAAGCTTTCTTT. As protein: CSACRDRLLNTEAFF.

The sample holds many counts of this clonotype. This chain links TRBV7-3 with TRBJ2-3, with 9 bases identical to TRBD2. The CDR3 length is 15 residues. CDR1 and CDR2 (germline): SGHTA, FQGTGA. Trimming removed 5 bases from V and 3 bases from J; junction bases left unmatched: 6. The CDR3 nucleotides read TGTGCCAGCAGCGTGCGGGGGGGCCGGACAGATACGCAGTATTTT. This sequence encodes CASSVRGGRTDTQYF.

This clonotype has at least ten counts. The V call is TRBV5-1, the J call TRBJ2-1, with 8 bases matching TRBD1. V was pared by 4 bases and J by 8 bases, with 8 bases of the junction left unmatched. CDR1 SGHRS and CDR2 YFSETQ come from the germline V gene. The CDR3 sequence is 14 residues long. DNA for the CDR3: TGCGCCAGCAGCGTAGGACAGGGCCTCGATGAGCAGTTCTTC. The encoded protein is CASSVGQGLDEQFF.

The rearrangement joins TRBV28 to TRBJ2-7; 9 nucleotides match TRBD1. CDR3 length equals 14 residues. The V gene end was trimmed by 6 bases and the J gene end by 5 bases; junction bases not matched to a gene: 8. CDR1 is MDHEN and CDR2 is SYDVKM in the germline V gene. The CDR3 region has the DNA TGTGCCAGCAGCTGGCGGCGACAGGGGGACGAGCAGTACTTC. The encoded protein is CASSWRRQGDEQYF.

The genes are TRBV28 and TRBJ1-4; 8 bases fit TRBD1. The V segment lost 7 bases and the J segment 7 bases; nucleotides outside the gene matches: 5. The CDR3 is made up of 13 amino acids. Germline CDR1 MDHEN, CDR2 SYDVKM. CDR3 protein: CASKDRGSEKLFF. Written as DNA, the CDR3 is TGTGCCAGCAAAGACAGGGGAAGTGAAAAACTGTTTTTT.

In this sample, this clonotype turned up a few times. This CDR3 reads CASSGELGTGSITRGYTF. CDR3 nucleotide sequence: TGTGCCAGCAGTGGAGAACTTGGGACAGGCTCTATTACCCGCGGCTACACCTTC. This chain uses TRBV25-1 with TRBJ1-2, with 8 bases fitting TRBD1. CDR3 length: 18 amino acids. In germline, CDR1 is MGHDK, CDR2 SYGVNS. With 4 bases clipped from V and 8 bases from J, the junction kept 21 bases outside the gene matches.

The rearrangement joins TRBV2 to TRBJ2-1; perhaps TRBD1 as D (6 bases). Germline V lookup: CDR1 SNHLY, CDR2 FYNNEI. This CDR3 is 15 amino acids long. V shed 1 base and J shed 11 bases, with 18 bases lying between them. The CDR3 sequence: CASSEGAPGQNQQFF. DNA of the CDR3: TGTGCCAGCAGTGAAGGGGCCCCGGGACAAAATCAGCAGTTCTTC.

As for this clonotype: With a much larger clone just one base away, this may be a read error. The genes are TRBV12-3 or TRBV12-4 and TRBJ2-1; D not resolved. The CDR3 is made up of 12 amino acids. The CDR3 here is CASRALRNEQLF. The CDR3 region has the DNA TGTGCCAGCAGAGCCCTGCGGAATGAGCAGCTCTTC.

At least ten counts were recorded for this clonotype. V gene TRBV6-1 combines with J gene TRBJ1-5, with D possibly TRBD1 on 5 matching bases. This CDR3 has 14 amino acids. Germline V CDR1 and CDR2: MNHNS, SASEGT. Trimming stripped 6 bases from V and 1 base from J, with 10 bases between. The CDR3 loop is CASRGVSSNQPQHF. The CDR3 DNA sequence: TGTGCCAGCAGGGGGGTGAGCAGCAATCAGCCCCAGCATTTT.

The chain recombines TRBV18 with TRBJ1-1, with D possibly being TRBD1 (5 bases). V was pared by 4 bases and J by 5 bases, with 14 bases between. The CDR3 extends over 14 amino acids. Looked up from germline, CDR1 is KGHSH and CDR2 is LQKENI. The CDR3 loop reads CASSRRDPSTEAFF. DNA of the CDR3: TGTGCCAGCTCACGCCGGGACCCGAGTACTGAAGCTTTCTTT.

The chain uses TRBV15 and TRBJ2-1; 7 bases are a match to TRBD1. Unmatched junction bases numbered 3, after V lost 0 bases and J lost 4 bases. From germline, CDR1 is LNHNV and CDR2 YYDKDF (reference sequence). CDR3 length equals 15 residues. The chain's CDR3 is CATSRDRQGYNEQFF. CDR3 in DNA: TGTGCCACCAGCAGAGATCGACAGGGATACAATGAGCAGTTCTTC.